This T cell receptor (beta chain) originates from a study of blood T cell repertoires in COVID-19. Some clones are missing from TCRdb's copy, which holds only in-frame ones; the method was immunoSEQ multiplex PCR. This table holds around 92,000 clones, 65% to 85% found once. The CDR3 loop spans 17 amino acids. Trimming pared 6 bases from V and 4 bases from J, leaving 24 bases between. Germline V gene sequence: CDR1 SGDLS, CDR2 YYNGEE. Specimen: peripheral blood. The chain carries TRBV9 and TRBJ2-3, with D possibly TRBD1 on 5 matching bases. The receptor was isolated from a woman older than 75 with acute or convalescent COVID-19. The CDR3 region has the DNA TGTGCCAGCAACCGTCAAGGGGCCACACGCCTCCCAGATACGCAGTATTTT. This gives the protein CASNRQGATRLPDTQYF.